The rows below give T cell receptor beta chains drawn from one sample of a study of T cell responses to AZD1222 COVID-19 vaccine. TCRdb's table, derived via immunoSEQ multiplex PCR, lists solely in-frame clones and lacks some. The table includes 150,000 to 200,000 clones, around 92% detected once. The sequenced sample was peripheral blood, obtained on day 0 of AZD1222 vaccination. These receptor sequences come from an adult in good health. Both conserved end residues are part of each CDR3. Fields, in order: D gene, clone size, J gene, V gene, CDR3 protein, CDR3 DNA. A D gene is named only where the DNA matches it firmly. Some rows have no size entry. The others give once, few or many, or a class for an expanded clone.

d_call: -
clone_size: -
j_call: TRBJ1-2
v_call: TRBV7-9
cdr3_aa: CASSLIRDKGDKTF
cdr3_nt: TGTGCCAGCAGCTTAATCCGGGACAAAGGGGATAAGACCTTC

d_call: -
clone_size: -
j_call: TRBJ2-7
v_call: TRBV4-3
cdr3_aa: CASSQEVECYEQYF
cdr3_nt: TGCGCCAGCAGCCAAGAAGTTGAATGCTACGAGCAGTACTTC

d_call: -
clone_size: -
j_call: TRBJ2-2
v_call: TRBV10-3
cdr3_aa: CAISERGTNTGELFF
cdr3_nt: TGTGCCATCAGTGAAAGGGGGACGAACACCGGGGAGCTGTTTTTT

d_call: -
clone_size: -
j_call: TRBJ2-1
v_call: TRBV4-2
cdr3_aa: CASSQDLGVRVNEQFF
cdr3_nt: TGTGCCAGCAGCCAAGACTTGGGGGTGAGGGTCAATGAGCAGTTCTTC

d_call: -
clone_size: -
j_call: TRBJ2-5
v_call: TRBV29-1
cdr3_aa: CSTRDGFQETQYF
cdr3_nt: TGCAGCACCCGGGACGGATTCCAAGAGACCCAGTACTTC

d_call: TRBD1
clone_size: -
j_call: TRBJ2-2
v_call: TRBV19
cdr3_aa: CASRQGAGGELFF
cdr3_nt: TGTGCCAGTAGACAGGGGGCGGGTGGGGAGCTGTTTTTT

d_call: TRBD2
clone_size: -
j_call: TRBJ2-7
v_call: TRBV9
cdr3_aa: CASSDSGRAGNEQYF
cdr3_nt: TGTGCCAGCAGCGATAGCGGGAGGGCCGGTAACGAGCAGTACTTC

d_call: -
clone_size: -
j_call: TRBJ1-1
v_call: TRBV2
cdr3_aa: CASSEEFRGIEAFF
cdr3_nt: TGTGCCAGCAGTGAGGAGTTCCGGGGGATTGAAGCTTTCTTT

d_call: TRBD1
clone_size: -
j_call: TRBJ1-2
v_call: TRBV18
cdr3_aa: CASSPGTGFNGYTF
cdr3_nt: TGTGCCAGCTCGCCCGGGACAGGGTTCAATGGCTACACCTTC

d_call: -
clone_size: -
j_call: TRBJ2-1
v_call: TRBV10-2
cdr3_aa: CASRTGSRYNEQFF
cdr3_nt: TGCGCCAGCAGAACCGGGAGTAGGTACAATGAGCAGTTCTTC

d_call: TRBD1
clone_size: -
j_call: TRBJ1-1
v_call: TRBV28
cdr3_aa: CASSTRTGDRTEAFF
cdr3_nt: TGTGCCAGCAGCACACGGACAGGGGATCGCACTGAAGCTTTCTTT

d_call: -
clone_size: -
j_call: TRBJ2-1
v_call: TRBV28
cdr3_aa: CASRERPPSSYNEQFF
cdr3_nt: TGTGCCAGCAGAGAACGACCGCCAAGCTCCTACAATGAGCAGTTCTTC

d_call: TRBD2
clone_size: -
j_call: TRBJ2-3
v_call: TRBV5-3
cdr3_aa: CARRAGLAGDKDTQYF
cdr3_nt: TGTGCCAGAAGAGCCGGACTAGCGGGAGATAAAGATACGCAGTATTTT

d_call: -
clone_size: once
j_call: TRBJ2-2
v_call: TRBV11-3
cdr3_aa: CASSLGQGSGELFF
cdr3_nt: TGTGCCAGCAGCTTAGGGCAGGGGTCCGGGGAGCTGTTTTTT

d_call: TRBD1
clone_size: -
j_call: TRBJ1-5
v_call: TRBV2
cdr3_aa: CASMVTGVQPQHF
cdr3_nt: TGTGCCAGCATGGTGACAGGGGTCCAGCCCCAGCATTTT

d_call: -
clone_size: -
j_call: TRBJ2-1
v_call: TRBV20-1
cdr3_aa: CSASRGAREQFF
cdr3_nt: TGCAGTGCTAGTCGTGGAGCTCGTGAGCAGTTCTTC

d_call: -
clone_size: -
j_call: TRBJ1-3
v_call: TRBV30
cdr3_aa: CAWSAIRSGNTIYF
cdr3_nt: TGTGCCTGGAGTGCCATTCGCTCTGGAAACACCATATATTTT

d_call: TRBD2
clone_size: -
j_call: TRBJ2-7
v_call: TRBV3-1/TRBV3-2
cdr3_aa: CASSLREVLAGTYEQYF
cdr3_nt: TGTGCCAGCAGCCTCCGAGAGGTACTAGCGGGAACCTACGAGCAGTACTTC

d_call: TRBD1
clone_size: few
j_call: TRBJ1-1
v_call: TRBV2
cdr3_aa: CASRWDRDTEAFF
cdr3_nt: TGTGCCAGCAGATGGGACAGGGACACTGAAGCTTTCTTT

d_call: TRBD1
clone_size: once
j_call: TRBJ2-7
v_call: TRBV19
cdr3_aa: CASSQQGFSYEQYF
cdr3_nt: TGTGCCAGTAGTCAACAGGGGTTTTCCTACGAGCAGTACTTC

d_call: TRBD2
clone_size: -
j_call: TRBJ2-7
v_call: TRBV28
cdr3_aa: CASRVKTSGRAYEQYF
cdr3_nt: TGTGCCAGCAGAGTAAAGACTAGCGGGAGGGCCTACGAGCAGTACTTC

d_call: -
clone_size: -
j_call: TRBJ2-7
v_call: TRBV3-1/TRBV3-2
cdr3_aa: CASSQEWGVYEQYF
cdr3_nt: TGTGCCAGCAGCCAAGAATGGGGTGTCTACGAGCAGTACTTC

d_call: -
clone_size: -
j_call: TRBJ1-1
v_call: TRBV18
cdr3_aa: CASSPAGPSAEAFF
cdr3_nt: TGTGCCAGCTCACCAGCGGGCCCCAGTGCTGAAGCTTTCTTT

d_call: -
clone_size: -
j_call: TRBJ2-7
v_call: TRBV29-1
cdr3_aa: CSVDQGSSYEQYF
cdr3_nt: TGCAGCGTTGATCAGGGGAGCTCCTACGAGCAGTACTTC

d_call: TRBD1
clone_size: -
j_call: TRBJ1-4
v_call: TRBV7-3
cdr3_aa: CASSLKGDRVGSNEKLFF
cdr3_nt: TGTGCCAGCAGCTTAAAGGGGGACAGGGTCGGGTCTAATGAAAAACTGTTTTTT

d_call: -
clone_size: -
j_call: TRBJ2-5
v_call: TRBV12-5
cdr3_aa: CASGLGEETQYF
cdr3_nt: TGTGCTAGTGGTTTGGGAGAAGAGACCCAGTACTTC

d_call: -
clone_size: -
j_call: TRBJ2-4
v_call: TRBV24-1
cdr3_aa: CATSEGGSAGQNIQYF
cdr3_nt: TGTGCCACCAGTGAAGGGGGGTCGGCCGGTCAAAACATTCAGTACTTC

d_call: -
clone_size: -
j_call: TRBJ1-5
v_call: TRBV5-1
cdr3_aa: CASSLDADQPQHF
cdr3_nt: TGCGCCAGCAGCTTGGACGCGGACCAGCCCCAGCATTTT

d_call: TRBD2
clone_size: -
j_call: TRBJ2-5
v_call: TRBV19
cdr3_aa: CASSPGLAGETQYF
cdr3_nt: TGTGCCAGTAGTCCCGGACTAGCGGGTGAGACCCAGTACTTC

d_call: -
clone_size: few
j_call: TRBJ2-5
v_call: TRBV28
cdr3_aa: CASRGGRVSFRDQETQYF
cdr3_nt: TGTGCCAGCAGGGGGGGCAGGGTTTCTTTTCGGGACCAAGAGACCCAGTACTTC

d_call: -
clone_size: -
j_call: TRBJ1-1
v_call: TRBV30
cdr3_aa: CARDVNTEAFF
cdr3_nt: TGTGCCCGCGACGTGAACACTGAAGCTTTCTTT

d_call: -
clone_size: -
j_call: TRBJ1-1
v_call: TRBV7-9
cdr3_aa: CASSLWGDRNTEAFF
cdr3_nt: TGTGCCAGCAGCTTATGGGGAGACAGAAACACTGAAGCTTTCTTT

d_call: TRBD2
clone_size: once
j_call: TRBJ2-3
v_call: TRBV6-1
cdr3_aa: CASSETSGRTDTQYF
cdr3_nt: TGTGCCAGCAGTGAAACGAGCGGGAGGACAGATACGCAGTATTTT

d_call: TRBD2
clone_size: -
j_call: TRBJ2-1
v_call: TRBV25-1
cdr3_aa: CASSESASGNGEQFF
cdr3_nt: TGTGCCAGCAGTGAATCGGCTAGCGGGAATGGTGAGCAGTTCTTC

d_call: -
clone_size: -
j_call: TRBJ1-2
v_call: TRBV28
cdr3_aa: CASRTTGIYGYTF
cdr3_nt: TGTGCCAGCAGGACGACAGGTATCTATGGCTACACCTTC

d_call: TRBD2
clone_size: -
j_call: TRBJ2-3
v_call: TRBV7-9
cdr3_aa: CASSSTTGGRTHTQYF
cdr3_nt: TGTGCCAGCAGCTCCACCACCGGGGGGAGGACCCATACGCAGTATTTT

d_call: -
clone_size: once
j_call: TRBJ1-1
v_call: TRBV28
cdr3_aa: CASNPGLGNTEAFF
cdr3_nt: TGTGCCAGCAATCCGGGCCTCGGGAACACTGAAGCTTTCTTT

d_call: TRBD1
clone_size: -
j_call: TRBJ2-7
v_call: TRBV6-2/TRBV6-3
cdr3_aa: CASSYSTVTGSWEQYF
cdr3_nt: TGTGCCAGCAGTTACTCGACGGTGACAGGGTCTTGGGAGCAGTACTTC

d_call: -
clone_size: -
j_call: TRBJ1-1
v_call: TRBV9
cdr3_aa: CASSPLYLFRDTRDTEAFF
cdr3_nt: TGTGCCAGCAGCCCCCTTTACTTGTTTAGAGACACCAGGGACACTGAAGCTTTCTTT

d_call: -
clone_size: -
j_call: TRBJ1-6
v_call: TRBV2
cdr3_aa: CASSLGASLPVSLPLHF
cdr3_nt: TGTGCCAGCAGCCTCGGTGCGTCATTGCCGGTATCGTTACCCCTCCACTTT

d_call: -
clone_size: few
j_call: TRBJ1-4
v_call: TRBV15
cdr3_aa: CATSPDEGSEKLFF
cdr3_nt: TGTGCCACCAGCCCAGACGAAGGAAGTGAAAAACTGTTTTTT

d_call: -
clone_size: once
j_call: TRBJ1-2
v_call: TRBV6-1
cdr3_aa: CASSEPAQAPYGYTF
cdr3_nt: TGTGCCAGCAGTGAACCCGCGCAGGCCCCCTATGGCTACACCTTC